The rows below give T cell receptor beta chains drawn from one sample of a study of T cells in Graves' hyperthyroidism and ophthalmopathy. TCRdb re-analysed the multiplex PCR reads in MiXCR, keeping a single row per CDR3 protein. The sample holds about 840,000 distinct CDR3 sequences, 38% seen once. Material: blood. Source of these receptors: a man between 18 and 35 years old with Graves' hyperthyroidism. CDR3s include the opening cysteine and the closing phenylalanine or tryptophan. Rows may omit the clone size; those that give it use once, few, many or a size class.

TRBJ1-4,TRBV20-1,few,CSARGWGAGEKLFF
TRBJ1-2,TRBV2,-,CASSEEGGMDYGYTF
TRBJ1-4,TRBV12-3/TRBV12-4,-,CASSASGTVNEKLFF
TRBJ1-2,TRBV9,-,CASGRSSGNTF
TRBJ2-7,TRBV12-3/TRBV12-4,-,CASSYWTSGGDEQYF
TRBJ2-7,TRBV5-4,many,CASSNDREQYF
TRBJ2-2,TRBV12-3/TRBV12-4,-,CASSFEAGGPRTGELFF
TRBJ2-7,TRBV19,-,CASSTPPIIEQYF
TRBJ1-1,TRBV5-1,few,CASSLEPGGTEAFF
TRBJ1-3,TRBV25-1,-,CAARTGSGNTIYF
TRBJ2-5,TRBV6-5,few,CASSYGTGGRETQYF
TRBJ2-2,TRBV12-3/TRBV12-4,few,CASSSPTDRVRGELFF
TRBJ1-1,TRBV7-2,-,CASSSITGGENTEAFF
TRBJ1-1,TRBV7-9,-,CASSLQGARRTEAFF